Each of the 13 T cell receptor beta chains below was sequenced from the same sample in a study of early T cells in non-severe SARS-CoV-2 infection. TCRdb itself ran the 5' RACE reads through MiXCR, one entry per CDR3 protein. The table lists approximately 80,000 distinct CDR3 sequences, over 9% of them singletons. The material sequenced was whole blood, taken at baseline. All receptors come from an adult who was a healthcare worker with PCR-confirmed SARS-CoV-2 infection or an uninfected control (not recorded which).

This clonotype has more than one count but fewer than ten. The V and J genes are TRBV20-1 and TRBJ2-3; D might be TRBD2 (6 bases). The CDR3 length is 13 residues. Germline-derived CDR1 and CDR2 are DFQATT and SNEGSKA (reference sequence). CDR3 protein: CSQSGTSTDTQYF. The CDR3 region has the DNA TGCAGCCAGTCCGGGACTAGCACAGATACGCAGTATTTT.

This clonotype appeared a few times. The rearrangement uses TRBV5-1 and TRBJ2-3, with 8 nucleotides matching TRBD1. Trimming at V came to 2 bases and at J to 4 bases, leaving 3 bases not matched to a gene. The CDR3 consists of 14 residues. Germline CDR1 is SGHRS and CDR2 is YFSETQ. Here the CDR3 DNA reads TGCGCCAGCAGCTTCGTACAGGGGGCAGATACGCAGTATTTT. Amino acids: CASSFVQGADTQYF.

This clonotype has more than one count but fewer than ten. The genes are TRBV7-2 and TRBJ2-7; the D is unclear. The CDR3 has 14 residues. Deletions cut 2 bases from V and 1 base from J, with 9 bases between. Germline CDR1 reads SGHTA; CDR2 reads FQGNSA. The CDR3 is CASSLPTRSYEQYF. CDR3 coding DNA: TGTGCCAGCAGCTTACCGACAAGATCCTACGAGCAGTACTTC.

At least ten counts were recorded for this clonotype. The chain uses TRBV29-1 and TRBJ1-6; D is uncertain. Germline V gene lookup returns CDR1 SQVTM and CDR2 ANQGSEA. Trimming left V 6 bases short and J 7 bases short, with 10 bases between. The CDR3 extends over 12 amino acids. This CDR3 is CSVLEGNSPLHF. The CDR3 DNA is TGCAGCGTCCTAGAGGGAAATTCACCCCTCCACTTT.

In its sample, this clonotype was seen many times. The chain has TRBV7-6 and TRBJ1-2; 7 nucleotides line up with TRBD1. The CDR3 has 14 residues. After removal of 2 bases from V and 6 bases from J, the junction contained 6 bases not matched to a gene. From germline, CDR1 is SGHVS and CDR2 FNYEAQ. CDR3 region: CASSLRQGSDGYTF. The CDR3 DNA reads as TGTGCCAGCAGCTTAAGACAGGGTTCCGATGGCTACACCTTC.

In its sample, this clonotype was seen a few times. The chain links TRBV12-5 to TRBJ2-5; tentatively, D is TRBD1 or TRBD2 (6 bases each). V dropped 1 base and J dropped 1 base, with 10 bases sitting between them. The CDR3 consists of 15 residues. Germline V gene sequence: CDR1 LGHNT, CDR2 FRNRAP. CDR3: CASGLAGATQETQYF. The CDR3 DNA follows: TGTGCTAGTGGTTTGGCGGGGGCCACCCAAGAGACCCAGTACTTC.

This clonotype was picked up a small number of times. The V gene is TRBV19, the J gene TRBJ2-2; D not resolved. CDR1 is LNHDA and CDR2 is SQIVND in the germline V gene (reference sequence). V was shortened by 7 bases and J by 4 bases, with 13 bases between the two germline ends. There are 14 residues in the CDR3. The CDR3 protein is CASMKSKITGELFF. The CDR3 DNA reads TGTGCCAGTATGAAGTCGAAAATCACCGGGGAGCTGTTTTTT.

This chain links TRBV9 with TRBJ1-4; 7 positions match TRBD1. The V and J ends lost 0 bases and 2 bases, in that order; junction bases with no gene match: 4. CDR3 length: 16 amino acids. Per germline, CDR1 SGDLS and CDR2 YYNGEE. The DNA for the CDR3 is TGTGCCAGCAGCGTAGGGGACAGAAGTACTAATGAAAAACTGTTTTTT. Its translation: CASSVGDRSTNEKLFF.

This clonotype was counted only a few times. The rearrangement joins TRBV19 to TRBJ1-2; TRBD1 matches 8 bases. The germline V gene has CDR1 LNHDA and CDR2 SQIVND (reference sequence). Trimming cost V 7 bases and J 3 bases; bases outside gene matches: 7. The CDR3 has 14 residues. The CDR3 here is CASTRQGTDYGYTF. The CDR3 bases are TGTGCCAGTACCAGACAGGGGACTGACTATGGCTACACCTTC.

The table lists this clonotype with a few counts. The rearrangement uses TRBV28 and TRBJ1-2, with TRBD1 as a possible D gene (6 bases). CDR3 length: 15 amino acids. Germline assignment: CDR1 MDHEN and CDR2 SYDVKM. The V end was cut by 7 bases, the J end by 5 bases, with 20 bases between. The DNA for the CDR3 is TGTGCCAGCACCGCAGGGGCAGGTATTCTTTATGGCTACACCTTC. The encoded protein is CASTAGAGILYGYTF.

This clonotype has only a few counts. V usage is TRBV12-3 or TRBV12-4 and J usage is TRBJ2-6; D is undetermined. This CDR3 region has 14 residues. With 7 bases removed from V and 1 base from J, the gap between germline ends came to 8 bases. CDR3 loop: CASTRRSGANVLTF. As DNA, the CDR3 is TGTGCCAGCACCCGCAGGTCTGGGGCCAACGTCCTGACTTTC.

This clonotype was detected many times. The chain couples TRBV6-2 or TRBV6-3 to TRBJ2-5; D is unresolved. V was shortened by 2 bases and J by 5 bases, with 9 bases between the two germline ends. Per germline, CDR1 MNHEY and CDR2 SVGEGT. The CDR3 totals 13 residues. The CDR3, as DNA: TGTGCCAGCAGTTACCAAGCCGGGGAGACCCAGTACTTC. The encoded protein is CASSYQAGETQYF.

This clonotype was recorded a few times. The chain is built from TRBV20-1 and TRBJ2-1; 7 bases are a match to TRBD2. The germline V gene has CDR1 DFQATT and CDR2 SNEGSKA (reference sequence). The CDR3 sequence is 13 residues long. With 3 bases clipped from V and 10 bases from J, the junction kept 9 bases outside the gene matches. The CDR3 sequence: CSASPRAGWEQFF. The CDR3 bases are TGCAGTGCTAGTCCCAGAGCGGGGTGGGAGCAGTTCTTC.